This T cell receptor (beta chain) stems from a study of cytomegalovirus exposure and HLA in healthy donors. The length of the CDR3 is 14 residues. Germline CDR1 MGHRA, CDR2 YSYEKL. The V end lost 4 bases, the J end lost 8 bases, and 17 bases lay between the germline ends. Study results and caveats: Most of the TCR beta V segments (in an earlier analysis) were productive either about 87% or about 30% of the time. A reported reduction in N-insertions relative to the roughly 710-donor mean was seen in an Asian-associated ancestry cluster in a later analysis.

Turning to this clone: Its target is unknown.

The PCR was carried out with 60 Vbeta primers and 13 Jbeta primers. Generated by immunoSEQ multiplex PCR, the TCRdb table keeps only in-frame clones and is missing some. The sample has 130,000 or so clones, roughly three quarters seen once; the top ten hold approximately 0.9%. The genes are TRBV4-1 and TRBJ1-2; D perhaps matches TRBD1 (6 bases). This receptor was identified in a woman in her fifties or sixties in good health and CMV-seronegative. The source material was PBMCs. The DNA of the CDR3 is TGCGCCAGCAGCCTCTCGGTGGACAGTGACGGCTACACCTTC. Its translation is CASSLSVDSDGYTF.